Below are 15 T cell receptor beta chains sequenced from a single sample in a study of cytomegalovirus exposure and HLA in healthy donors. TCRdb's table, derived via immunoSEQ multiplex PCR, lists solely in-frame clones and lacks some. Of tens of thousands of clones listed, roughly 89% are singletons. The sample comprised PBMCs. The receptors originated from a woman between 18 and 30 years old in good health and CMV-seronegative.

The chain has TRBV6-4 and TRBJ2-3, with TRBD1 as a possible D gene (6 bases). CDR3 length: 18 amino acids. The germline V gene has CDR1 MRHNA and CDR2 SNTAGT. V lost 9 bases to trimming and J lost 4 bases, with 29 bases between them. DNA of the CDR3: TGTGCCAGAGCCTCTTCTGGGGGCGCAGTACAGGGACCAGATACGCAGTATTTT. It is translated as CARASSGGAVQGPDTQYF.

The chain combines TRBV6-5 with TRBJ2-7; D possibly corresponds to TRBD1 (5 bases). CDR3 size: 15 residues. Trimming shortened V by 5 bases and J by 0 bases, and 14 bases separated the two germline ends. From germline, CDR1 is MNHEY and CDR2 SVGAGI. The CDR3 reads CASSPLDRPSYEQYF. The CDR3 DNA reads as TGTGCCAGCAGTCCCTTAGACAGACCCTCCTACGAGCAGTACTTC.

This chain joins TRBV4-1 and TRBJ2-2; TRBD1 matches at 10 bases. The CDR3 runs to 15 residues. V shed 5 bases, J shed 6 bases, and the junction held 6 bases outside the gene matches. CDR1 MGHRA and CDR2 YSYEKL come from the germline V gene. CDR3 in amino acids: CASSGQGVLAGELFF. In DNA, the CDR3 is TGCGCCAGCAGCGGACAGGGGGTTTTAGCCGGGGAGCTGTTTTTT.

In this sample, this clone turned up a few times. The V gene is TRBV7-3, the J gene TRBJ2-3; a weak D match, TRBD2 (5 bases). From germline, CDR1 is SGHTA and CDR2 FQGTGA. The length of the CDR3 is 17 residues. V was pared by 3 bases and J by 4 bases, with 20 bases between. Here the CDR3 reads CASSLGRLRGGADTQYF. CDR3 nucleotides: TGTGCCAGCAGCTTGGGGAGATTACGCGGAGGAGCAGATACGCAGTATTTT.

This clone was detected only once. The CDR3 sequence: CASSQEIQGSYNEQFF. The CDR3 bases are TGTGCCAGCAGCCAAGAAATACAGGGCTCCTACAATGAGCAGTTCTTC. The chain joins TRBV4-2 to TRBJ2-1, with a possible D match to TRBD1 (6 bases). CDR1 LGHNA and CDR2 YNFKEQ come from the germline V gene. V was trimmed by 0 bases and J by 0 bases, leaving 9 bases between them. The CDR3 has 16 residues.

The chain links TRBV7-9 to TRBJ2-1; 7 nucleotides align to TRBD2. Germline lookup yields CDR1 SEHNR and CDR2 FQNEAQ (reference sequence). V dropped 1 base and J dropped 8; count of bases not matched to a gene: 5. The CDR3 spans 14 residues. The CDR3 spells CASSLGGGGDEQFF. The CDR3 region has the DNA TGTGCCAGCAGCTTAGGGGGGGGAGGCGATGAGCAGTTCTTC.

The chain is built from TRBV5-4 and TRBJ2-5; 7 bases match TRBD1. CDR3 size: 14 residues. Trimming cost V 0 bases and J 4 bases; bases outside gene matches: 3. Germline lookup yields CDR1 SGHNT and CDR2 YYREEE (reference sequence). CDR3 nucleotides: TGTGCCAGCAGCTTGGGACAGGGCGTAGAGACCCAGTACTTC. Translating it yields CASSLGQGVETQYF.

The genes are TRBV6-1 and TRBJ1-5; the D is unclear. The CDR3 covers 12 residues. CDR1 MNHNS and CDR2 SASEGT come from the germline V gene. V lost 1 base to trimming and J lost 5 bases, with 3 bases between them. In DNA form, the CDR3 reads TGTGCCAGCAGTGAAGTCGATCAGCCCCAGCATTTT. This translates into CASSEVDQPQHF.

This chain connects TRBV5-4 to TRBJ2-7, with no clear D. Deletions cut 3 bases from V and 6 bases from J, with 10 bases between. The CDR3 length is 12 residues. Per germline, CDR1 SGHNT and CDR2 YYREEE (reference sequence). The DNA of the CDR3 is TGTGCCAGCAGCTCCCCTGGCTCCGAGCAGTACTTC. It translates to CASSSPGSEQYF.

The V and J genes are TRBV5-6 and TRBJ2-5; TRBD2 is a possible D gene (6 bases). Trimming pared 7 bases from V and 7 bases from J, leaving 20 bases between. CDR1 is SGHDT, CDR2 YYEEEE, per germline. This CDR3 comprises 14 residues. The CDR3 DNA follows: TGTGCCAGCGCATGGGGGGACCACCGAGGGACCCAGTACTTC. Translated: CASAWGDHRGTQYF.

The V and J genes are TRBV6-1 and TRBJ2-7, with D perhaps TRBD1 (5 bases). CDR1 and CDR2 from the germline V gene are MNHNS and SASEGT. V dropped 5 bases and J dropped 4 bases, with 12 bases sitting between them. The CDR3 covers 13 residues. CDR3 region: CASSQGNRYEQYF. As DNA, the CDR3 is TGTGCCAGCAGTCAGGGAAACAGGTACGAGCAGTACTTC.

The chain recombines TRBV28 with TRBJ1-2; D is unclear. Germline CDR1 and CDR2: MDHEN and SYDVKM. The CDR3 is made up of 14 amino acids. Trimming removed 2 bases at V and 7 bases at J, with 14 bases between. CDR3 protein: CASSLMAASSGYTF. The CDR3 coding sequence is TGTGCCAGCAGTTTAATGGCGGCCAGCTCTGGCTACACCTTC.

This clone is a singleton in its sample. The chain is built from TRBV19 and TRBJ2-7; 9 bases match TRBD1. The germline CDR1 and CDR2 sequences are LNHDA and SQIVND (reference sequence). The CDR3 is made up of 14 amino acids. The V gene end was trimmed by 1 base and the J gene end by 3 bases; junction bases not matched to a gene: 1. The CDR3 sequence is CASSIGGQGYEQYF. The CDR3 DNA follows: TGTGCCAGTAGTATAGGGGGACAGGGCTACGAGCAGTACTTC. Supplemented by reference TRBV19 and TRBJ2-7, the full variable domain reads DGGITQSPKYLFRKEGQNVTLSCEQNLNHDAMYWYRQDPGQGLRLIYYSQIVNDFQKGDIAEGYSVSREKKESFPLTVTSAQKNPTAFYLCASSIGGQGYEQYFGPGTRLTVT.

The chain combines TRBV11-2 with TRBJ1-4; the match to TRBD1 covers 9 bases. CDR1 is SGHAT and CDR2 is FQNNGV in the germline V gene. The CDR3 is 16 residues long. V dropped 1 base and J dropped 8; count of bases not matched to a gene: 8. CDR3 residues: CASSLGTGTGREKLFF. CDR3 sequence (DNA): TGTGCCAGCAGCTTAGGCACCGGGACAGGGCGGGAAAAACTGTTTTTT.

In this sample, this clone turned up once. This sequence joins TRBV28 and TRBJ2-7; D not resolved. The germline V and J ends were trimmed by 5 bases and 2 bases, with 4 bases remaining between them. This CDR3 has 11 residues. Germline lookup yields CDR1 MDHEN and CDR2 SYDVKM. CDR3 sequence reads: CASSTAYEQYF. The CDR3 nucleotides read TGTGCCAGCAGTACTGCCTACGAGCAGTACTTC.